This TCR beta chain was captured in a study of blood T cell repertoires in COVID-19. Study overall: COVID-19 samples collected from the United States, Italy and Spain covered acute and convalescent phases. T cells, B-cell-depleted T cells, or PBMCs supplied cDNA or gDNA.

As originally analysed: Estimates of nucleated cell counts were drawn from the amplification of reference gene primers. Profiling relied on immunoSEQ multiplex PCR, and the TCRdb table lists in-frame clones only, not all of them. The V and J calls and clone size come from that table; D and trimming were worked out from the DNA. This table holds over 200,000 clones, 90% to 95% found once. A Seattle source enrolled patients during active infection and followed them longitudinally. The TCR sequence derives from a man in his 60s with COVID-19, enrolled during active disease. Sequencing was carried out using peripheral blood.

The CDR3 sequence is CASSSLVSRGRGYGYTF. The CDR3 coding sequence is TGTGCCAGCAGCTCGCTGGTCTCCAGGGGGCGAGGGTATGGCTACACCTTC. This chain connects TRBV5-6 to TRBJ1-2; TRBD1 matches at 8 bases. CDR3 size: 17 residues. Germline loops: CDR1 SGHDT, CDR2 YYEEEE. Losses at the gene ends were 3 bases for V and 5 bases for J; bases not matched to a gene: 15.